This T cell receptor (beta chain) was profiled in a study of blood T cell repertoires in COVID-19. Germline CDR1 reads MNHEY; CDR2 reads SVGAGI. The CDR3 has 13 amino acids. Trimming shortened V by 8 bases and J by 4 bases, and 14 bases separated the two germline ends. The authors' processing: Estimates of nucleated cell counts were drawn from the amplification of reference gene primers. Produced via immunoSEQ multiplex PCR; TCRdb's table is partial and in-frame only. Clone size and V and J calls were adopted from that table, with D and trimming inferred from the DNA. The repertoire holds 300,000 to 400,000 clones, about 88% seen once, with around 7.9% in the top ten.

Sequencing was carried out using peripheral blood. The chain has TRBV6-5 and TRBJ1-2; D may be TRBD1 (6 bases). The TCR comes from a woman in her 70s with COVID-19, enrolled during active disease. The CDR3 loop is CASRPPDSYGYTF. Here the CDR3 DNA reads TGTGCCAGCCGGCCCCCGGACAGCTATGGCTACACCTTC.